This entry concerns a single T cell receptor beta chain. Indicated time point: patch test 1, 2 weeks after DPC sensitization. Treatment specified: therapeutic diphenylcyclopropenone sensitization with weekly scalp DPC. TCRdb reprocessed the RACE reads via MiXCR and lists one record per CDR3 protein. The table has 70,000 to 80,000 distinct CDR3 sequences, approximately 35% seen once. This specimen comes from a study of human T cells and chemical hapten exposure. For the study at large: While the approximately 22-week study was under way, patients received diphenylcyclopropenone on the scalp every week. Small pooled library volume differences mainly caused per-sample TCR yield variation.

Germline V gene sequence: CDR1 SGHRS, CDR2 YFSETQ. The CDR3 covers 13 residues. Trimming removed 4 bases from V and 5 bases from J, with 11 bases in between. Sequences were derived from whole blood, sampled in connection with sensitization to the hapten diphenylcyclopropenone (DPC). This clonotype originated in a man aged 40-49 years with alopecia areata. Some clones in this sample may be carry-over from other donors' samples. The V gene is TRBV5-1, the J gene TRBJ2-3; D is ambiguous. Here the CDR3 reads CASSGGKGDTQYF. The CDR3 bases are TGCGCCAGCAGCGGTGGGAAAGGAGATACGCAGTATTTT.